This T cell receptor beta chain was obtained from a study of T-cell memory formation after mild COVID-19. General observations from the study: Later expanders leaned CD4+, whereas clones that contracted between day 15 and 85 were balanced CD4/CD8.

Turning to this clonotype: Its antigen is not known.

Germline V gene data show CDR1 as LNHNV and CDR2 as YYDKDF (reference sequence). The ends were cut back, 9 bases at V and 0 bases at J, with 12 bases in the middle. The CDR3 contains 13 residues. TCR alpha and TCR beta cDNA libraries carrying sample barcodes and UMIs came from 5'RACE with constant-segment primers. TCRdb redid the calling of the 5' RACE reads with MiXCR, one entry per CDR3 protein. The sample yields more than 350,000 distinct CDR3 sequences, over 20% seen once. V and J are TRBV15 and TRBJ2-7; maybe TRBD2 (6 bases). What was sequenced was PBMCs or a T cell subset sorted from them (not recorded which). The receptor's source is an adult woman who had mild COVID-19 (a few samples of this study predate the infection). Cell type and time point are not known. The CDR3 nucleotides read TGTGCCACGAGATGGGACTCCTCCTACGAGCAGTACTTC. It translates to CATRWDSSYEQYF.